A single sample is the source of the 13 T cell receptor beta chains below, sequenced in a study of T cell responses to AZD1222 COVID-19 vaccine. TCRdb's copy holds only in-frame clones and misses some; the assay was immunoSEQ multiplex PCR. The sample has approximately 83,000 clones, around nine tenths seen once. This material consisted of peripheral blood, taken on day 0 of MenACWY control vaccination. The receptors were gathered from an adult in good health.

The chain employs TRBV11-2 and TRBJ1-5; 7 bases agree with TRBD1. Germline CDR1 is SGHAT and CDR2 is FQNNGV. The ends lost 5 bases at V and 6 bases at J; junction bases unmatched: 7. The length of the CDR3 is 14 residues. CDR3 amino acids: CASSLNRGTQPQHF. The CDR3 DNA reads TGTGCCAGCAGCCTAAACAGGGGCACTCAGCCCCAGCATTTT.

The rearrangement links TRBV2 to TRBJ1-6; unclear D gene. In germline, CDR1 is SNHLY, CDR2 FYNNEI. This CDR3 region has 12 residues. The V gene lost 3 bases and the J gene lost 19 bases, with 16 bases spanning the gap. Here the CDR3 DNA reads TGTGCCAGCAGTGAGACGCGACATCGACCTCACTTT. It encodes CASSETRHRPHF.

This chain connects TRBV29-1 to TRBJ2-4; D is undetermined. The V gene lost 2 bases and the J gene lost 6 bases, with 5 bases spanning the gap. Germline V CDR1 and CDR2: SQVTM, ANQGSEA. The CDR3 consists of 11 residues. Written as DNA, the CDR3 is TGCAGCGTTGAAAACGGAAACATTCAGTACTTC. It translates to CSVENGNIQYF.

This chain links TRBV12-3 or TRBV12-4 with TRBJ2-1, with unresolved D. The CDR3 is 13 residues long. The V gene lost 7 bases and the J gene lost 5 bases, with 12 bases spanning the gap. CDR3 in amino acids: CASTLGPNNEQFF. In DNA form, the CDR3 reads TGTGCCAGCACCCTTGGGCCGAACAATGAGCAGTTCTTC.

The chain uses TRBV6-2 or TRBV6-3 and TRBJ1-1; unclear D gene. The CDR3 totals 12 residues. Per the germline V gene, CDR1 is MNHEY and CDR2 is SVGEGT. The germline V and J ends were trimmed by 4 bases and 11 bases, with 14 bases remaining between them. CDR3 sequence reads: CASSSRPNAAFF. The CDR3 nucleotides read TGTGCCAGCAGTTCCCGTCCCAACGCTGCTTTCTTT.

This rearrangement joins TRBV5-6 to TRBJ2-7; D not certain. V shed 2 bases and J shed 2 bases, with 8 bases lying between them. The CDR3 runs 13 residues. The germline V gene has CDR1 SGHDT and CDR2 YYEEEE. CDR3 loop: CASSFAATYEQYF. For the CDR3, the DNA is TGTGCCAGCAGCTTTGCTGCTACCTACGAGCAGTACTTC.

V is TRBV6-2 or TRBV6-3 and J is TRBJ1-1; tentative D call: TRBD1 (5 bases). Germline V gene lookup returns CDR1 MNHEY and CDR2 SVGEGT. The V end was cut by 0 bases, the J end by 11 bases, with 13 bases between. The CDR3 totals 13 residues. Written as DNA, the CDR3 is TGTGCCAGCAGTTACTCTAACGGGGCGGTCGCTTTCTTT. It codes for CASSYSNGAVAFF.

This clone was recorded once. The chain couples TRBV28 to TRBJ1-5; no reliable D call. With 8 bases removed from V and 7 bases from J, the gap between germline ends came to 15 bases. Germline values: CDR1 MDHEN, CDR2 SYDVKM. This CDR3 contains 13 residues. CDR3 residues: CASALEGIQPQHF. The CDR3 nucleotides read TGTGCCAGCGCCTTGGAAGGTATCCAGCCCCAGCATTTT. Full variable domain (missing parts from reference TRBV28 and TRBJ1-5): DVKVTQSSRYLVKRTGEKVFLECVQDMDHENMFWYRQDPGLGLRLIYFSYDVKMKEKGDIPEGYSVSREKKERFSLILESASTNQTSMYLCASALEGIQPQHFGDGTRLSIL.

The chain carries TRBV5-1 and TRBJ1-6; D gene ambiguous. The CDR3 length is 13 residues. The germline gives CDR1 SGHRS, CDR2 YFSETQ. The V end was cut by 0 bases, the J end by 7 bases, with 5 bases between. The CDR3 nucleotides read TGCGCCAGCAGCTTGGAAGGGAATTCACCCCTCCACTTT. Its protein product is CASSLEGNSPLHF. The full variable domain, in which reference TRBV5-1 and TRBJ1-6 provide the parts outside the CDR3, is KAGVTQTPRYLIKTRGQQVTLSCSPISGHRSVSWYQQTPGQGLQFLFEYFSETQRNKGNFPGRFSGRQFSNSRSEMNVSTLELGDSALYLCASSLEGNSPLHFGNGTRLTVT.

V is TRBV7-9 and J is TRBJ2-3; 10 nucleotides align to TRBD2. J gave up 6 bases and V 4 bases, and 7 bases lay outside the gene matches. The CDR3 is made up of 15 amino acids. CDR1 is SEHNR and CDR2 is FQNEAQ in the germline V gene (reference sequence). The CDR3 coding sequence is TGTGCCAGCAGCTACCTAGCGGGAGCATCCGATACGCAGTATTTT. This encodes CASSYLAGASDTQYF.

This chain joins TRBV11-2 and TRBJ1-2, with 7 bases identical to TRBD1. This CDR3 has 15 amino acids. After removal of 5 bases from V and 2 bases from J, the junction contained 8 bases not matched to a gene. Germline-derived CDR1 and CDR2 are SGHAT and FQNNGV. The DNA for the CDR3 is TGTGCCAGCAGCCTAGGGACAGCCACCAACTATGGCTACACCTTC. This codes for CASSLGTATNYGYTF.

With respect to this clone: Other DNA variants within this sample encode the same CDR3. This chain connects TRBV18 to TRBJ2-2; D is unclear. CDR1 is KGHSH and CDR2 is LQKENI in the germline V gene. This CDR3 contains 14 residues. Between the trimmed V and J ends, which lost 1 base and 0 bases, there was a span of 3 bases. The DNA for the CDR3 is TGTGCCAGCTCACCACGGGCGAACACCGGGGAGCTGTTTTTT. Translated: CASSPRANTGELFF.

The chain recombines TRBV5-4 with TRBJ2-5; D may be TRBD1 (5 bases). The ends were cut back, 4 bases at V and 3 bases at J, with 10 bases in the middle. The CDR3 has 13 residues. The germline CDR1 and CDR2 sequences are SGHNT and YYREEE (reference sequence). CDR3 residues: CASSRWGEETQYF. CDR3 bases: TGTGCCAGCAGCCGTTGGGGCGAAGAGACCCAGTACTTC. The complete variable domain, with remaining parts taken from reference TRBV5-4 and TRBJ2-5, reads ETGVTQSPTHLIKTRGQQVTLRCSSQSGHNTVSWYQQALGQGPQFIFQYYREEENGRGNFPPRFSGLQFPNYSSELNVNALELDDSALYLCASSRWGEETQYFGPGTRLLVL.